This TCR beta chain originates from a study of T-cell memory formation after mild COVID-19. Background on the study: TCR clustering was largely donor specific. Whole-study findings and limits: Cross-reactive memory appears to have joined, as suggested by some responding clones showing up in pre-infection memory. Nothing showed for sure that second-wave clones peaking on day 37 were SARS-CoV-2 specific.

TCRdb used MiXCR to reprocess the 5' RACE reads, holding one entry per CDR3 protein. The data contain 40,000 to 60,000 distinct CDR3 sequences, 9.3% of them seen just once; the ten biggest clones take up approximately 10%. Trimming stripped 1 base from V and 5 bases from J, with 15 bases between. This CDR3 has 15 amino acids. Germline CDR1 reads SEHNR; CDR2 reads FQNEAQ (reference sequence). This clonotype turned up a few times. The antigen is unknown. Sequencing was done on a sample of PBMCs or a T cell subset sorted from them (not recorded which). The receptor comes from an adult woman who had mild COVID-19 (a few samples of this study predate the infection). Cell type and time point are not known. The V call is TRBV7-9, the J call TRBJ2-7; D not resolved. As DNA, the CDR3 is TGTGCCAGCAGCTTAGTGGTAAAGGCGGCCCACGAGCAGTACTTC. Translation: CASSLVVKAAHEQYF.